One sample yielded the 22 T cell receptor beta chains listed below, sequenced in a study of T cells in Graves' hyperthyroidism and ophthalmopathy. TCR beta CDR3 regions were amplified from RNA transcripts. The HTBI set primed first-round TCR CDR3 RT-PCR. TCRdb fed the multiplex PCR reads into MiXCR, producing one record per CDR3 protein. The data show nearly 250,000 distinct CDR3 sequences, about 25% seen once. Sequencing input: blood. The receptors originated from a woman aged 35 to 49 with Graves' ophthalmopathy.

In its sample, this clonotype was seen many times. This rearrangement joins TRBV19 to TRBJ1-1, with D possibly matching TRBD1 (5 bases). V shed 5 bases and J shed 4 bases, with 11 bases lying between them. Germline V CDR1 and CDR2: LNHDA, SQIVND (reference sequence). This CDR3 is built from 13 residues. The chain's CDR3 is CASSLTGRTEAFF. DNA of the CDR3: TGTGCCAGTAGTTTGACGGGGCGCACTGAAGCTTTCTTT.

This clonotype was counted many times. The chain uses TRBV19 and TRBJ2-7; a possible D gene is TRBD2 (6 bases). This CDR3 region has 15 residues. Trimming shortened V by 3 bases and J by 7 bases, and 19 bases separated the two germline ends. Germline CDR1 and CDR2: LNHDA and SQIVND (reference sequence). The CDR3 sequence: CASSMETVDYLEQYF. In nucleotides, the CDR3 is TGTGCCAGTAGTATGGAAACAGTGGACTATCTGGAGCAGTACTTC.

This clonotype has ten or more counts. This rearrangement joins TRBV6-5 to TRBJ2-3; D not resolved. From germline, CDR1 is MNHEY and CDR2 SVGAGI. The CDR3 consists of 14 residues. Trimming shortened V by 5 bases and J by 0 bases, and 9 bases separated the two germline ends. CDR3 sequence reads: CASSLYQSTDTQYF. CDR3 nucleotide sequence: TGTGCCAGCAGTCTCTACCAAAGCACAGATACGCAGTATTTT.

This clonotype has a count of ten or more. The chain employs TRBV28 and TRBJ1-4; 11 bases map to TRBD1. Germline-derived CDR1 and CDR2 are MDHEN and SYDVKM. The V segment lost 5 bases and the J segment 8 bases; nucleotides outside the gene matches: 7. The CDR3 covers 15 residues. The CDR3 loop reads CASSPAGTGGEKLFF. The CDR3 DNA reads TGTGCCAGCAGTCCAGCCGGGACAGGGGGAGAAAAACTGTTTTTT.

This clonotype was counted ten times or more. This chain links TRBV20-1 with TRBJ2-2; 7 nucleotides agree with TRBD2. The CDR3 is 14 residues long. CDR1 DFQATT and CDR2 SNEGSKA come from the germline V gene (reference sequence). V trimming: 4 bases; J trimming: 1 base; junction bases outside the gene matches: 3. In DNA, the CDR3 is TGCAGTGCTAATAAGCGGGAGAACACCGGGGAGCTGTTTTTT. Translation: CSANKRENTGELFF.

This clonotype was observed a handful of times. The chain couples TRBV28 to TRBJ1-2, with D tentatively TRBD1 (6 bases). CDR1 and CDR2 from the germline V gene are MDHEN and SYDVKM. This CDR3 region has 15 residues. V lost 5 bases, J lost 2 bases, and 15 bases lay in between. CDR3 protein: CASSAQGERNYGYTF. The CDR3 DNA sequence: TGTGCCAGCAGTGCACAGGGAGAAAGGAACTATGGCTACACCTTC.

This clonotype was picked up many times. J is TRBJ1-5 and V is TRBV20-1, with 7 bases that match TRBD1. The germline gives CDR1 DFQATT, CDR2 SNEGSKA (reference sequence). V was clipped by 5 bases and J by 0 bases; unmatched bases: 4. This CDR3 comprises 14 residues. DNA of the CDR3: TGCAGTGCTGGGGACAGTTCTAGCAATCAGCCCCAGCATTTT. This codes for CSAGDSSSNQPQHF.

Ten or more counts support this clonotype. CDR3 sequence (DNA): TGCGCCAGCGGCTCTGGACTCGACTACGAGCAGTACTTC. Protein: CASGSGLDYEQYF. This chain links TRBV5-1 with TRBJ2-7; a weak D match, TRBD2 (5 bases). In germline, CDR1 is SGHRS, CDR2 YFSETQ. There are 13 residues in the CDR3. V was cut by 7 bases and J by 3 bases, with 14 bases left in between.

This clonotype was counted many times. The chain carries TRBV5-1 and TRBJ2-4; D possibly corresponds to TRBD2 (6 bases). V shed 6 bases and J shed 0 bases, with 19 bases lying between them. CDR1 and CDR2 from the germline V gene are SGHRS and YFSETQ. The CDR3 loop spans 17 amino acids. The CDR3 spells CASTITSRILAKNIQYF. In DNA, the CDR3 is TGCGCCAGCACCATCACTAGCCGAATCTTAGCCAAAAACATTCAGTACTTC.

This clonotype was detected a few times. Just one base apart from a much larger clone, this may be a read error. V usage is TRBV5-1 and J usage is TRBJ2-5; 11 bases align to TRBD2. Germline values: CDR1 SGHRS, CDR2 YFSETQ. The J segment lost 5 bases and the V segment lost 4 bases, leaving 13 bases of the junction unmatched. The CDR3 is 17 residues long. The CDR3 region is CASSRSTVAGGLETQYF. The DNA of the CDR3 is TGCGCCAGCAGCCGGAGTACCGTAGCGGGAGGGTTGGAGACCCAGTACTTC.

The chain is built from TRBV28 and TRBJ2-5, with D perhaps matching TRBD1 (6 bases). The CDR3 is made up of 16 amino acids. Germline V gene sequence: CDR1 MDHEN, CDR2 SYDVKM. V lost 4 bases, J lost 6 bases, and 21 bases lay in between. This CDR3 is CASSSRLRGSVKTQYF. CDR3 DNA: TGTGCCAGCAGTTCAAGGTTAAGGGGGTCCGTGAAGACCCAGTACTTC.

This clonotype was observed a few times. The gene calls are TRBV9 and TRBJ1-1; D unresolved. Germline assignment: CDR1 SGDLS and CDR2 YYNGEE. This CDR3 contains 14 residues. V lost 0 bases and J lost 1, with 7 bases in between. The CDR3: CASSVVVKNTEAFF. The CDR3 nucleotides read TGTGCCAGCAGCGTAGTTGTCAAGAACACTGAAGCTTTCTTT.

This clonotype was counted many times. A read error is possible here, since a much larger clone lies one base away. The gene calls are TRBV4-1 and TRBJ1-1, with 10 positions matching TRBD1. This CDR3 comprises 14 residues. The germline gives CDR1 MGHRA, CDR2 YSYEKL. Germline trimming cut 4 bases from V and 5 bases from J; bases unmatched to any gene: 4. This CDR3 is CASSRRTGGTEAFF. DNA for the CDR3: TGCGCCAGCAGCCGGCGGACAGGGGGGACTGAAGCTTTCTTT.

This clonotype was recorded many times. CDR3 protein: CASSFKGRRNTGELFF. The DNA for the CDR3 is TGTGCCAGCAGCTTTAAGGGTAGAAGGAACACCGGGGAGCTGTTTTTT. The gene calls are TRBV7-9 and TRBJ2-2; the D is unclear. V shed 3 bases and J shed 1 base, with 12 bases lying between them. The CDR3 is made up of 16 amino acids. Germline-derived CDR1 and CDR2 are SEHNR and FQNEAQ (reference sequence).

This clonotype has a handful of counts. Written as DNA, the CDR3 is TGCGCCAGCAGGGTCTCTAGCGGGATTGCAAACATTCAGTACTTC. Translating gives CASRVSSGIANIQYF. This chain links TRBV5-1 with TRBJ2-4, with 9 bases fitting TRBD2. This CDR3 has 15 residues. J lost 6 bases, V lost 5 bases, and 9 bases had no gene match. Germline-derived CDR1 and CDR2 are SGHRS and YFSETQ.

A remark on this clonotype: Its ends do not fully match the called genes, so a read error is possible. The V and J genes are TRBV6-1 and TRBJ2-7; 12 bases match TRBD1. The CDR3 spans 13 residues. Germline CDR1 reads MNHNS; CDR2 reads SASEGT. The CDR3 DNA reads TGTGCCAGCGCCGGGACAGGGGGCCACGAGCAGTGGTTC. This translates into CASAGTGGHEQWF.

This clonotype has at least ten counts. The CDR3 loop reads CASSPPPPQETQYF. The CDR3 DNA is TGTGCCAGCTCCCCCCCCCCACCGCAAGAGACCCAGTACTTC. V and J are TRBV5-5 and TRBJ2-5; D gene unclear. The V gene lost 7 bases and the J gene lost 2 bases, with 15 bases spanning the gap. CDR1 and CDR2 (germline): SGHKS, YYEKEE (reference sequence). The CDR3 is 14 amino acids.

This clonotype was seen ten or more times. The V gene is TRBV20-1, the J gene TRBJ1-5; no reliable D call. The length of the CDR3 is 13 residues. Germline lookup yields CDR1 DFQATT and CDR2 SNEGSKA (reference sequence). Deletions cut 2 bases from V and 0 bases from J, with 5 bases between. CDR3 amino acids: CSARRDSNQPQHF. Here the CDR3 DNA reads TGCAGTGCTAGAAGGGATAGCAATCAGCCCCAGCATTTT.

This clonotype was seen repeatedly, ten times or more. The chain uses TRBV6-5 and TRBJ2-7; no reliable D call. This CDR3 is 13 amino acids long. V lost 2 bases and J lost 1, with 6 bases in between. Looked up from germline, CDR1 is MNHEY and CDR2 is SVGAGI. CDR3 nucleotide sequence: TGTGCCAGCAGTTACGGGATTTCCTACGAGCAGTACTTC. Its translation is CASSYGISYEQYF.

In this sample, this clonotype turned up many times. The chain uses TRBV29-1 and TRBJ1-1, with a weak D call TRBD1 (5 bases). Germline assignment: CDR1 SQVTM and CDR2 ANQGSEA. With 0 bases removed from V and 3 bases from J, the gap between germline ends came to 17 bases. This CDR3 has 16 amino acids. The CDR3 DNA is TGCAGCGTTGAAGATCGTGATCTGCGGGGCGACACTGAAGCTTTCTTT. This gives the protein CSVEDRDLRGDTEAFF.

V gene TRBV28 combines with J gene TRBJ2-4, with D maybe TRBD1 (5 bases). Trimming shortened V by 0 bases and J by 2 bases, and 14 bases separated the two germline ends. The CDR3 extends over 17 amino acids. CDR1 MDHEN and CDR2 SYDVKM come from the germline V gene. The CDR3 region is CASSLWGQALTKNIQYF. The CDR3 DNA follows: TGTGCCAGCAGTTTATGGGGGCAGGCGCTAACCAAAAACATTCAGTACTTC.

This clonotype was detected many times. The genes are TRBV30 and TRBJ2-4, with 7 bases identical to TRBD1. After removal of 3 bases from V and 6 bases from J, the junction contained 5 bases not matched to a gene. Germline CDR1 and CDR2: GTSNPN and SVGIG (reference sequence). The CDR3 has 13 amino acids. DNA for the CDR3: TGTGCCTGGAGCCAGACAGGGACAAACATTCAGTACTTC. The encoded protein is CAWSQTGTNIQYF.